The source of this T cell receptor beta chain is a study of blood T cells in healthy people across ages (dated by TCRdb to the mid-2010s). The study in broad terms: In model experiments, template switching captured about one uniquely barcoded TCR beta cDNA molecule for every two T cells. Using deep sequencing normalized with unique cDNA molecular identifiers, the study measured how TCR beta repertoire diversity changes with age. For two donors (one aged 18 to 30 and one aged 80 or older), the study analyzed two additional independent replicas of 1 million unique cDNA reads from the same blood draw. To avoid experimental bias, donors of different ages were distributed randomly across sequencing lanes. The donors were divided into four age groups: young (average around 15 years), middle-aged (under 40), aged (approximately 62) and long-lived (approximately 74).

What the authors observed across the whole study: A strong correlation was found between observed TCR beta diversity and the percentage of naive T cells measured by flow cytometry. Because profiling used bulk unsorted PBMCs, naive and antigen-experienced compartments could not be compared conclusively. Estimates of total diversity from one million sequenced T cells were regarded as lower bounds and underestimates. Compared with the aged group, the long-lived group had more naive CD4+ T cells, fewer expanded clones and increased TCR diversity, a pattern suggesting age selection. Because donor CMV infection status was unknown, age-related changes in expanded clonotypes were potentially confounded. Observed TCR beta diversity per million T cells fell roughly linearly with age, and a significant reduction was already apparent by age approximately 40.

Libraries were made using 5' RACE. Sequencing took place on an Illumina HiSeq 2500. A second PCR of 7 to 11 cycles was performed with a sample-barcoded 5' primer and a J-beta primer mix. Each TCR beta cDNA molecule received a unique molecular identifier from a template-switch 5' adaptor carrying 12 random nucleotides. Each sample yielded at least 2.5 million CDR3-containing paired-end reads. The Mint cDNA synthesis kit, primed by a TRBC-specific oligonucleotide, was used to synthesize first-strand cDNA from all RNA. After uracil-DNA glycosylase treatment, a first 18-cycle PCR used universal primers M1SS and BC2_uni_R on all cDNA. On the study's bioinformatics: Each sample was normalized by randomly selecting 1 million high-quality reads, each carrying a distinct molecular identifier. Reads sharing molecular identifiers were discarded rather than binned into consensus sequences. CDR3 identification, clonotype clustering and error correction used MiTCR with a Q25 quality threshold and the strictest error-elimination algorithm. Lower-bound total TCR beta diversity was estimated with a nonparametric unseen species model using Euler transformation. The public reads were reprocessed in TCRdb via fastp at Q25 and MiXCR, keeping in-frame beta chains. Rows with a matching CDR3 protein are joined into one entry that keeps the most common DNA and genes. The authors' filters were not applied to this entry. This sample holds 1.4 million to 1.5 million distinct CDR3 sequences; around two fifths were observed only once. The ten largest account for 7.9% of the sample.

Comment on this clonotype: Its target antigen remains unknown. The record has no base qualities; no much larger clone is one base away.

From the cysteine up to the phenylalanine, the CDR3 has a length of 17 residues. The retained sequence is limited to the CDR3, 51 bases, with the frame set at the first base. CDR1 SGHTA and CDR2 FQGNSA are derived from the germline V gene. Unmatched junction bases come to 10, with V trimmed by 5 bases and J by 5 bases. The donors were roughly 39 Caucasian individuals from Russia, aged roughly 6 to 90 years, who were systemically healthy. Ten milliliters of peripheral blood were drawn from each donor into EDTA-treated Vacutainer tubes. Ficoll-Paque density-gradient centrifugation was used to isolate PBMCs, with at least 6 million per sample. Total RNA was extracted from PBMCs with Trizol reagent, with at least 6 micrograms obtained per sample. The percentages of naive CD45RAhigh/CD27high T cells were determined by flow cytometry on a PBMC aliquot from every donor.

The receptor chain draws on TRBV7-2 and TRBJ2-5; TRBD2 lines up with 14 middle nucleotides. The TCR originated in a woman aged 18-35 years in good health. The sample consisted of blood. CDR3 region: CASSPTGTSGGWETQYF. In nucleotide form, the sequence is TGTGCCAGCAGCCCCACCGGGACTAGCGGGGGCTGGGAGACCCAGTACTTC.